This T cell receptor (beta chain) derives from a study (dated by TCRdb to between 2015 and 2016). A note on the overall study: The study tested whether tumor-infiltrating Tregs in breast cancer are recruited from blood Tregs or converted in situ from other CD4+ T cell subsets. On the study overall, not on this receptor specifically: Validation in the larger cohort was restricted to a single TCR beta V-J rearrangement rather than whole repertoires. In terms of TCR gene usage, tumor memory CD4+ T cells clustered together with blood and lymph node memory CD4+ cells, as well as with lymph node naive CD4+ cells. The greatest overlap of tumor-infiltrating Treg TCR alpha and beta sequences was observed with tumor naive CD4+ T cells, followed by blood naive CD4+ T cells.

The Miltenyi Naive CD4+ T Cell Isolation kit was used to purify naive CD4+ T cells, and Tregs were depleted with CD25 microbeads. Tregs, naive and memory CD4+ T cells from tumor, blood and ipsilateral draining lymph nodes of a few breast cancer patients underwent full-length TCR alpha and beta sequencing. Ficoll density gradient centrifugation was used to isolate mononuclear cells from either lymph nodes or roughly 46 ml of peripheral blood. FACS confirmed that the sorted cell populations were more than 90% pure. This clonotype showed up many times. Its antigen remains unidentified. No base-level quality is on record; no much larger clone is a single base apart. V and J lose 4 bases and 6 bases, and a span of 10 bases separates them. Including the terminal cysteine and phenylalanine, the CDR3 comprises 12 residues. The retained sequence is limited to the CDR3, 36 bases, with the frame set at the first base. Per the germline V gene, SGHRS is the CDR1 and YFSETQ is the CDR2.

Full-length TCR variable regions were amplified by 5' RACE PCR using constant-region reverse primers, and then by semi-nested PCR using Nested Universal Primer A. The ReliaPrep RNA Cell Miniprep System was used to extract total RNA, which was then reverse transcribed into 5'RACE-ready cDNA with the SMARTer RACE 5'/3' Kit. Multiplex adaptors were used to barcode full-length TCR alpha and beta libraries, and the barcoded libraries were sequenced on an Illumina MiSeq. As for how the authors treated the data: Sequencing data were pooled across the five patients for each of nine subset-tissue groups and compared by unsupervised clustering of TCR gene usage. The Morisita-Horn index was used to calculate repertoire similarity, with shared sequences weighted by how much each contributed to each repertoire. In-frame beta chains were kept once TCRdb had trimmed the public reads at Q25 with fastp and called clones with MiXCR. Each entry merges the rows of one CDR3 protein and shows their most common DNA and genes. The V and J calls reflect TCRdb's pipeline rather than the authors' work. This sample lists tens of thousands of distinct CDR3 sequences; 17% were detected once. Under 3% of the sample goes to the ten largest clones.

Input material: naive CD4+ T cells sorted from blood. The cell subset or site label, as the study defines it: naive CD4+ T cells, CD4+CD45RA+CD25-. The receptor's source is a female donor with breast cancer. The sequence links TRBV5-1 to TRBJ1-1; possibly the D gene is TRBD1, per 5 matching bases. The bases are TGCGCCAGCAGCCGGGACCCGGCTGAAGCTTTCTTT. It encodes CASSRDPAEAFF.